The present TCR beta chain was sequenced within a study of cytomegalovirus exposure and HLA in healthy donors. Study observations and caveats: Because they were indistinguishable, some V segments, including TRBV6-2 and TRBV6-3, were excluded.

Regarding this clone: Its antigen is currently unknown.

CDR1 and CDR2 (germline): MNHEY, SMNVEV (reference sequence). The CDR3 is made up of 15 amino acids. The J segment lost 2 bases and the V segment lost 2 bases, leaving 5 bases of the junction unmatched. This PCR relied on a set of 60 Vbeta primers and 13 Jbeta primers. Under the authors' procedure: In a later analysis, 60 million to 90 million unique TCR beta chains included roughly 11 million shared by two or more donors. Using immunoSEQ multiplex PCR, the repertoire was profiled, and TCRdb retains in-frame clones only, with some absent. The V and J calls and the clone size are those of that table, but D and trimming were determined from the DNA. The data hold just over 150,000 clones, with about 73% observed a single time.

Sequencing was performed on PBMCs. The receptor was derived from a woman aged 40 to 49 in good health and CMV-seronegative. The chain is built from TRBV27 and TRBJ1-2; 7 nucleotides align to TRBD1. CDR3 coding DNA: TGTGCCAGCAGTTTAAGGGGGCAACGGAACTATGGCTACACCTTC. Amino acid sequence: CASSLRGQRNYGYTF.